The rows below give T cell receptor beta chains drawn from one sample of a study of monozygotic twins with inflammatory bowel disease. One entry per CDR3 protein, without DNA, is what TCRdb gives after re-calling the 5' RACE reads. The sample totals about 330,000 distinct CDR3 sequences. The specimen sequenced was blood. These receptors were obtained from a human donor with ulcerative colitis or Crohn's disease, or a healthy co-twin of an affected twin (not recorded which). Both conserved end residues are part of each CDR3. The order of the fields is V gene, J gene, CDR3 protein.

>TRBV12-2|TRBJ1-1
CASRLDTVGTEAFF
>TRBV24-1|TRBJ2-1
CATSDPVGGRGNEQFF
>TRBV6-4|TRBJ2-1
CASSILQGREQFF
>TRBV10-3|TRBJ1-3
CAISLDATGNTIYF
>TRBV30|TRBJ2-1
CAWSKSGWGNEQFF
>TRBV7-2|TRBJ1-6
CASSSGGATNSPLHF
>TRBV24-1|TRBJ2-5
CATATRTDQETQYF
>TRBV12-3/TRBV12-4|TRBJ2-1
CASSLPGIANEQFF
>TRBV4-3|TRBJ2-7
CASSDAGGEQYF
>TRBV11-2|TRBJ2-2
CASSLPRWRTSGTIEELFF
>TRBV4-1|TRBJ2-7
CASSQAAVSSYEQYF